What follows are 27 T cell receptor beta chains derived from one specimen sequenced in a study of cytomegalovirus exposure and HLA in healthy donors (dated by TCRdb to about 2017). Receptors were amplified or captured by the immunoSEQ multiplex PCR assay. A mixture of 60 forward primers for TCR Vbeta segments and 13 reverse primers for TCR Jbeta segments was used in the multiplex PCR. The table was pulled from immuneACCESS by TCRdb, which kept in-frame rearrangements only. Such tables lose some clones; where checked, under half of the loss comes from unresolved V genes, and the rest has no known cause. The sample table shows 150,000 to 180,000 clones, and around 79% are seen once. Over 6% of the sample is held by the ten biggest clonotypes. The sequencing sample was made of PBMCs. These receptors were obtained from a man aged 30 to 45 in good health and CMV-seropositive.

This clone was seen once. The V call is TRBV29-1, the J call TRBJ1-5; D is uncertain. This CDR3 comprises 13 residues. Germline V gives CDR1 SQVTM, CDR2 ANQGSEA. V was shortened by 4 bases and J by 3 bases, with 10 bases between the two germline ends. The CDR3 DNA is TGCAGCGTTGGCGGCAGCCCCAATCAGCCCCAGCATTTT. It encodes CSVGGSPNQPQHF.

CDR3 bases: TGTGCCAGCAGATACGACAGGACAGGGTTCGCAGATACGCAGTATTTT. As protein: CASRYDRTGFADTQYF. J is TRBJ2-3 and V is TRBV2; 8 bases fit TRBD1. Germline-derived CDR1 and CDR2 are SNHLY and FYNNEI. The CDR3 contains 16 residues. The J segment lost 4 bases and the V segment lost 6 bases, leaving 12 bases of the junction unmatched.

The chain employs TRBV7-2 and TRBJ1-6; D gene ambiguous. There are 13 residues in the CDR3. Germline CDR1 is SGHTA and CDR2 is FQGNSA. Trimming took 1 base from V and 9 from J, leaving 7 bases between them. This chain's CDR3 is CASSLVSVSPLHF. CDR3 DNA sequence: TGTGCCAGCAGCTTAGTCTCGGTTTCACCCCTCCACTTT. The full variable domain, its missing parts supplied by reference TRBV7-2 and TRBJ1-6, is GAGVSQSPSNKVTEKGKDVELRCDPISGHTALYWYRQSLGQGLEFLIYFQGNSAPDKSGLPSDRFSAERTGGSVSTLTIQRTQQEDSAVYLCASSLVSVSPLHFGNGTRLTVT.

The chain links TRBV5-4 to TRBJ1-2; 10 positions agree with TRBD1. CDR3 size: 14 residues. Looked up from germline, CDR1 is SGHNT and CDR2 is YYREEE (reference sequence). V shed 2 bases and J 10 bases; nucleotides not matched to a gene: 8. The CDR3: CASSLSGTGEAYTF. CDR3 DNA: TGTGCCAGCAGCTTATCCGGGACAGGGGAAGCCTACACCTTC.

J is TRBJ2-3 and V is TRBV30; TRBD1 is a possible D gene (5 bases). The germline V and J ends were trimmed by 2 bases and 7 bases, with 7 bases remaining between them. The germline V gene encodes CDR1 GTSNPN and CDR2 SVGIG (reference sequence). This CDR3 is 11 amino acids long. The CDR3 region has the DNA TGTGCCTGGAGTTACAGGAATACGCAGTATTTT. Translating gives CAWSYRNTQYF.

The V call is TRBV11-2, the J call TRBJ1-2; the match to TRBD1 covers 9 bases. The CDR3 extends over 18 amino acids. Trimming took 5 bases from V and 5 from J; bases not matched to a gene: 18. Per the germline V gene, CDR1 is SGHAT and CDR2 is FQNNGV. CDR3: CASSVSSWGTGTGYGYTF. The CDR3 DNA sequence: TGTGCCAGCAGCGTTAGTAGTTGGGGTACCGGGACAGGGTATGGCTACACCTTC. The full variable domain, with the rest looked up from reference TRBV11-2 and TRBJ1-2, is EAGVAQSPRYKIIEKRQSVAFWCNPISGHATLYWYQQILGQGPKLLIQFQNNGVVDDSQLPKDRFSAERLKGVDSTLKIQPAKLEDSAVYLCASSVSSWGTGTGYGYTFGSGTRLTVV.

The chain recombines TRBV30 with TRBJ2-3, with TRBD1 identical over 7 bases. Germline loops: CDR1 GTSNPN, CDR2 SVGIG (reference sequence). After removal of 4 bases from V and 4 bases from J, the junction contained 14 bases not matched to a gene. This CDR3 has 16 amino acids. CDR3 bases: TGTGCCTGGAACGGGTTGACAGGGATCATTGCAGATACGCAGTATTTT. It yields the protein CAWNGLTGIIADTQYF.

V and J are TRBV6-6 and TRBJ2-7; 9 positions agree with TRBD2. CDR3 length: 15 residues. The J segment lost 3 bases and the V segment lost 2 bases, leaving 5 bases of the junction unmatched. From germline, CDR1 is MNHNY and CDR2 SVGAGI (reference sequence). The CDR3 DNA follows: TGTGCCAGCAGTTACAGCGGCGGGGGGGACTACGAGCAGTACTTC. As protein: CASSYSGGGDYEQYF.

The rearrangement links TRBV10-3 to TRBJ1-2; D remains ambiguous. This CDR3 is built from 17 residues. Looked up from germline, CDR1 is ENHRY and CDR2 is SYGVKD. V was clipped by 2 bases and J by 0 bases, with 16 bases between them. The CDR3 here is CAISEPTRGLSNYGYTF. The DNA of the CDR3 is TGTGCCATCAGTGAGCCTACTCGAGGACTTTCTAACTATGGCTACACCTTC.

The chain combines TRBV28 with TRBJ2-3; 14 nucleotides line up with TRBD2. This CDR3 region has 17 residues. Germline CDR1 is MDHEN and CDR2 is SYDVKM. Losses at the gene ends were 5 bases for V and 5 bases for J; bases not matched to a gene: 9. The CDR3 sequence: CASSRLAGGQGRDTQYF. The CDR3 DNA sequence: TGTGCCAGCAGTCGACTAGCGGGAGGGCAAGGAAGAGATACGCAGTATTTT. The full variable domain, its missing parts supplied by reference TRBV28 and TRBJ2-3, is DVKVTQSSRYLVKRTGEKVFLECVQDMDHENMFWYRQDPGLGLRLIYFSYDVKMKEKGDIPEGYSVSREKKERFSLILESASTNQTSMYLCASSRLAGGQGRDTQYFGPGTRLTVL.

The V and J genes are TRBV9 and TRBJ2-1; TRBD1 is a possible D gene (5 bases). The germline CDR1 and CDR2 sequences are SGDLS and YYNGEE. V lost 0 bases and J 2 bases, leaving 9 bases between the germline ends. This CDR3 is 15 amino acids long. CDR3: CASSVGSRAYNEQFF. The CDR3 coding sequence is TGTGCCAGCAGCGTAGGTTCCAGGGCCTACAATGAGCAGTTCTTC.

This clone was counted a single time. The genes are TRBV27 and TRBJ1-1, with no clear D. The CDR3 runs to 16 residues. The germline V and J ends were trimmed by 6 bases and 3 bases, with 20 bases remaining between them. The germline V gene has CDR1 MNHEY and CDR2 SMNVEV (reference sequence). The CDR3 region is CASRSGGSRADTEAFF. In DNA, the CDR3 is TGTGCCAGCAGGTCCGGAGGGAGCCGGGCAGACACTGAAGCTTTCTTT.

The CDR3 DNA reads as TGTGCCAGCAGCTTGGAGCGGTTCCAAGAGACCCAGTACTTC. Its translation: CASSLERFQETQYF. This rearrangement joins TRBV5-4 to TRBJ2-5, with TRBD2 as a possible D gene (5 bases). Per germline, CDR1 SGHNT and CDR2 YYREEE (reference sequence). CDR3 length: 14 residues. With 0 bases removed from V and 1 base from J, the gap between germline ends came to 7 bases.

The chain recombines TRBV11-2 with TRBJ1-1; the D gene is possibly TRBD1 (6 bases). The CDR3 spans 12 residues. The V gene's germline CDR1 is SGHAT and CDR2 FQNNGV. Trimming left V 5 bases short and J 11 bases short, with 15 bases between. This CDR3 reads CASSQGAGVAFF. CDR3 DNA sequence: TGTGCCAGCAGCCAAGGGGCAGGGGTGGCTTTCTTT.

V and J are TRBV30 and TRBJ2-5; a weak D match, TRBD1 (5 bases). CDR3 length: 14 residues. Germline V gene lookup returns CDR1 GTSNPN and CDR2 SVGIG (reference sequence). The V gene lost 3 bases and the J gene lost 0 bases, with 11 bases spanning the gap. CDR3 DNA: TGTGCCTGGAGGTGGTCAGGGAACCAAGAGACCCAGTACTTC. Translating it yields CAWRWSGNQETQYF.

V usage is TRBV9 and J usage is TRBJ2-1, with a tentative D call TRBD2 (7 bases). CDR3 length equals 15 residues. From germline, CDR1 is SGDLS and CDR2 YYNGEE. The V end lost 3 bases, the J end lost 3 bases, and 13 bases lay between the germline ends. The CDR3 protein is CASSEGGVFYNEQFF. In DNA form, the CDR3 reads TGTGCCAGCAGCGAGGGGGGGGTTTTCTACAATGAGCAGTTCTTC.

This chain uses TRBV11-1 with TRBJ2-7; D may be TRBD1 (7 bases). Looked up from germline, CDR1 is SGHAT and CDR2 is FQDESV (reference sequence). The CDR3 is 15 residues long. Trimming stripped 5 bases from V and 7 bases from J, with 21 bases between. The CDR3 coding sequence is TGTGCCAGCAGCCTAAAACAGGGGACTCTCGGGGAGCAGTACTTC. The encoded protein is CASSLKQGTLGEQYF.

The chain carries TRBV28 and TRBJ2-7; 11 bases fit TRBD2. Germline assignment: CDR1 MDHEN and CDR2 SYDVKM. Trimming cost V 5 bases and J 4 bases; bases outside gene matches: 7. The CDR3 loop spans 15 amino acids. CDR3 nucleotides: TGTGCCAGCAGTCCCGGGACTAGCGGAGGTTACGAGCAGTACTTC. As protein: CASSPGTSGGYEQYF.

V and J are TRBV5-1 and TRBJ2-2; tentative D call: TRBD2 (6 bases). CDR1 is SGHRS and CDR2 is YFSETQ in the germline V gene. V was pared by 3 bases and J by 0 bases, with 15 bases between. The CDR3 sequence is 17 residues long. Here the CDR3 DNA reads TGCGCCAGCAGCTCGGTATCGGGGGATACGAACACCGGGGAGCTGTTTTTT. It is translated as CASSSVSGDTNTGELFF.

V usage is TRBV7-9 and J usage is TRBJ1-2; 7 bases align to TRBD1. Germline CDR1 and CDR2: SEHNR and FQNEAQ (reference sequence). Losses at the gene ends were 2 bases for V and 12 bases for J; bases not matched to a gene: 12. The CDR3 runs 14 residues. The CDR3 nucleotides read TGTGCCAGCAGCTTAAACCTGGGGACAGCAGGCCACACCTTC. This sequence encodes CASSLNLGTAGHTF.

The chain couples TRBV7-2 to TRBJ1-2; 7 positions agree with TRBD1. Germline loops: CDR1 SGHTA, CDR2 FQGNSA. The CDR3 covers 15 residues. V lost 4 bases, J lost 2 bases, and 7 bases stayed unmatched. This CDR3 is CASSSAGGWNYGYTF. DNA of the CDR3: TGTGCCAGCAGCTCTGCAGGGGGATGGAACTATGGCTACACCTTC.

This clone occurred a few times. This chain connects TRBV30 to TRBJ1-2; a weak D match, TRBD1 (6 bases). In germline, CDR1 is GTSNPN, CDR2 SVGIG (reference sequence). V dropped 0 bases and J dropped 12 bases, with 17 bases sitting between them. The CDR3 totals 13 residues. Here the CDR3 reads CAWSVEGGVLNTF. In DNA form, the CDR3 reads TGTGCCTGGAGTGTTGAGGGGGGGGTGCTAAACACCTTC. Full variable domain (remainder filled in from reference TRBV30 and TRBJ1-2): SQTIHQWPATLVQPVGSPLSLECTVEGTSNPNLYWYRQAAGRGLQLLFYSVGIGQISSEVPQNLSASRPQDRQFILSSKKLLLSDSGFYLCAWSVEGGVLNTFGSGTRLTVV.

This chain links TRBV10-3 with TRBJ2-7; D might be TRBD1 (5 bases). Germline V gene sequence: CDR1 ENHRY, CDR2 SYGVKD. The CDR3 consists of 13 residues. Trimming pared 4 bases from V and 2 bases from J, leaving 9 bases between. CDR3 residues: CAISADRAYEQYF. CDR3 coding DNA: TGTGCCATCAGTGCCGACAGAGCCTACGAGCAGTACTTC.

For this clone: At one of its ends the junction is not consistent with the germline gene, which may arise from a read error. The chain uses TRBV7-9 and TRBJ1-2; D possibly corresponds to TRBD1 (5 bases). CDR1 is SEHNR and CDR2 is FQNEAQ in the germline V gene (reference sequence). CDR3 size: 15 residues. CDR3 amino acids: CASSFAEGEGYVYTF. The CDR3 nucleotides are TGTGCCAGCAGTTTCGCCGAAGGGGAGGGCTATGTCTACACCTTC.

The J gene is TRBJ2-5, the V gene TRBV5-1; 8 bases are shared with TRBD1. Germline-derived CDR1 and CDR2 are SGHRS and YFSETQ. The CDR3 totals 15 residues. After removal of 4 bases from V and 2 bases from J, the junction contained 7 bases not matched to a gene. The CDR3 bases are TGCGCCAGCAGCGACGGACAGGGCCGGCAAGAGACCCAGTACTTC. Translating gives CASSDGQGRQETQYF.

This clone has a handful of counts. The genes are TRBV30 and TRBJ2-7, with TRBD2 identical over 7 bases. CDR3 length: 14 amino acids. The ends lost 3 bases at V and 0 bases at J; junction bases unmatched: 5. The germline V gene has CDR1 GTSNPN and CDR2 SVGIG (reference sequence). This CDR3 is CAWSPSGRSYEQYF. The CDR3, as DNA: TGTGCCTGGAGCCCTAGCGGCCGCTCCTACGAGCAGTACTTC. Combining the CDR3 with reference TRBV30 and TRBJ2-7 gives the whole variable domain SQTIHQWPATLVQPVGSPLSLECTVEGTSNPNLYWYRQAAGRGLQLLFYSVGIGQISSEVPQNLSASRPQDRQFILSSKKLLLSDSGFYLCAWSPSGRSYEQYFGPGTRLTVT.

Only a few counts were recorded for this clone. V usage is TRBV9 and J usage is TRBJ1-1; D might be TRBD1 (5 bases). The V gene lost 4 bases and the J gene lost 10 bases, with 17 bases spanning the gap. The germline CDR1 and CDR2 sequences are SGDLS and YYNGEE. The CDR3 has 13 residues. This CDR3 reads CASSPREGSVAFF. The CDR3 nucleotides are TGTGCCAGCAGCCCTCGGGAGGGGAGTGTAGCTTTCTTT. The full variable domain, completed using reference TRBV9 and TRBJ1-1, is DSGVTQTPKHLITATGQRVTLRCSPRSGDLSVYWYQQSLDQGLQFLIQYYNGEERAKGNILERFSAQQFPDLHSELNLSSLELGDSALYFCASSPREGSVAFFGQGTRLTVV.